This TCR beta chain was found in a study of CD8+ T cells in alopecia areata. Concerning this clone itself: Antigen unknown.

Study results and limitations: Among the top 100, expanded CD8+ clones, as well as scalp clonality, were significantly decreased by tofacitinib.

Treatment denoted: oral pan-JAK inhibitor, 5-10 mg twice daily. CD4+ and CD8+ T cells were sorted from PBMCs stained for CD3, CD4 and CD8. The sequencing template was cDNA reverse transcribed from extracted RNA. TCRdb's copy holds only in-frame clones and misses some; the assay was immunoSEQ multiplex PCR. The table records approximately 65,000 clones, about 45% of them present only once. Germline CDR1 reads SQVTM; CDR2 reads ANQGSEA. The CDR3 extends over 13 amino acids. V lost 7 bases to trimming and J lost 4 bases; unmatched junction nucleotides: 4. Sequenced material: CD8+ T cells sorted from blood, taken at roughly week 38, from a patient treated with tofacitinib. This clonotype was sampled from a human donor with alopecia areata. V usage is TRBV29-1 and J usage is TRBJ2-7, with 13 nucleotides matching TRBD2. CDR3 coding DNA: TGCAGCGGAAGGACTAGCGGGAGTTACGAGCAGTACTTC. This encodes CSGRTSGSYEQYF.